Given below is one T cell receptor (beta chain) in context. Its antigen is undetermined. The entry originates in a study of T cells in Graves' hyperthyroidism and ophthalmopathy. This CDR3 has 14 residues. Germline trimming cut 0 bases from V and 6 bases from J; bases unmatched to any gene: 3. Germline CDR1 reads SGHRS; CDR2 reads YFSETQ. Notes on the study in general: The model predicted ophthalmopathy a median around 6.5 months before onset. Through a model of 13 V-J features, ophthalmopathy was separated from stable hyperthyroidism.

The TCR beta CDR3 regions underwent amplification using RNA transcripts as the source. First-round RT-PCR targeting the TCR CDR3 was performed with the HTBI primer set. From the multiplex PCR reads, TCRdb called clonotypes with MiXCR, one entry per CDR3 protein. The sample holds some 500,000 distinct CDR3 sequences; approximately 15% are singletons and the top ten take around 17%. This chain joins TRBV5-1 and TRBJ2-7, with 10 bases aligning to TRBD2. The source of this sequence is a young woman with Graves' hyperthyroidism. The sequenced material came from blood. This CDR3 reads CASSLAGTSVEQYF. In nucleotides, the CDR3 is TGCGCCAGCAGCTTGGCCGGGACTAGCGTCGAGCAGTACTTC.